The 16 T cell receptor beta chains below all came from one sample that was sequenced in a study of early T cells in non-severe SARS-CoV-2 infection. MiXCR, applied by TCRdb to the 5' RACE reads, yields one record per CDR3 protein. This table has about 62,000 distinct CDR3 sequences, 8.5% to 9.5% appearing once. Source material: whole blood. Every receptor here comes from an adult who was a healthcare worker with PCR-confirmed SARS-CoV-2 infection or an uninfected control (not recorded which).

V gene TRBV27 combines with J gene TRBJ2-6, with 8 nucleotides matching TRBD1. V gave up 4 bases and J gave up 2 bases; unmatched junction bases: 1. This CDR3 has 15 amino acids. Germline V gene lookup returns CDR1 MNHEY and CDR2 SMNVEV (reference sequence). Written as DNA, the CDR3 is TGTGCCAGCAGTTCGACAGGGGCTGGGGCCAACGTCCTGACTTTC. This translates into CASSSTGAGANVLTF.

This clonotype came up a few times. The chain joins TRBV20-1 to TRBJ1-2, with 7 bases matching TRBD1. The CDR3 spans 13 residues. Germline V gene sequence: CDR1 DFQATT, CDR2 SNEGSKA (reference sequence). V lost 6 bases and J lost 3; bases outside the gene matches: 7. CDR3: CSAQIGGDYGYTF. CDR3 nucleotides: TGCAGTGCCCAGATAGGGGGCGACTATGGCTACACCTTC.

Many counts were recorded for this clonotype. The rearrangement links TRBV20-1 to TRBJ2-4; 12 bases line up with TRBD2. The CDR3 consists of 17 residues. Per germline, CDR1 DFQATT and CDR2 SNEGSKA (reference sequence). After removal of 1 base from V and 1 base from J, the junction contained 5 bases not matched to a gene. The CDR3 DNA reads as TGCAGTGCTAGAGGCCTAGCGGGGGGGCCGGCCAAAAACATTCAGTACTTC. Its translation: CSARGLAGGPAKNIQYF.

Ten or more counts support this clonotype. The rearrangement joins TRBV6-6 to TRBJ1-2, with D uncertain. The CDR3 totals 19 residues. V lost 0 bases and J 1 base, leaving 21 bases between the germline ends. Germline V CDR1 and CDR2: MNHNY, SVGAGI (reference sequence). The CDR3 loop reads CASSYSTGNSNLFNYGYTF. CDR3 nucleotide sequence: TGTGCCAGCAGTTACTCGACGGGGAACTCCAACCTCTTTAACTATGGCTACACCTTC.

This chain links TRBV5-1 with TRBJ1-1; D is undetermined. This CDR3 contains 13 residues. V dropped 3 bases and J dropped 0 bases, with 6 bases sitting between them. Germline CDR1 is SGHRS and CDR2 is YFSETQ. The CDR3 sequence is CASSSGMNTEAFF. In nucleotides, the CDR3 is TGCGCCAGCAGCTCCGGAATGAACACTGAAGCTTTCTTT.

This clonotype was seen ten or more times. CDR3 residues: CASSQADRVYGYTF. The CDR3 DNA is TGCGCCAGCAGCCAAGCTGACAGGGTCTATGGCTACACCTTC. The chain joins TRBV4-1 to TRBJ1-2; 7 bases match TRBD1. CDR1 is MGHRA, CDR2 YSYEKL, per germline. V dropped 1 base and J dropped 4; count of bases not matched to a gene: 3. This CDR3 has 14 residues.

A remark on this clonotype: One junction end disagrees with the germline gene, perhaps due to a read error. This sequence joins TRBV7-3 and TRBJ2-2; D is unresolved. The CDR3 consists of 12 residues. CDR1 and CDR2 from the germline V gene are SGHTA and FQGTGA. CDR3 residues: CAGSYETGELFF. The CDR3 region has the DNA TGTGCCGGCAGCTACGAGACCGGGGAGCTGTTTTTT.

This rearrangement joins TRBV19 to TRBJ1-2; no definite D call. V was clipped by 7 bases and J by 3 bases, with 12 bases between them. Germline-derived CDR1 and CDR2 are LNHDA and SQIVND (reference sequence). The CDR3 is made up of 13 amino acids. The CDR3 coding sequence is TGTGCCAGTAACAGAGCCCAAGACTATGGCTACACCTTC. Translated: CASNRAQDYGYTF.

This chain joins TRBV25-1 and TRBJ2-5; 8 bases match TRBD1. The CDR3 runs 15 residues. CDR1 is MGHDK, CDR2 SYGVNS, per germline. Trimming at V came to 3 bases and at J to 2 bases, leaving 5 bases not matched to a gene. Here the CDR3 reads CASSDTDRGQETQYF. The CDR3 DNA is TGTGCCAGCAGTGATACCGACAGGGGTCAAGAGACCCAGTACTTC.

V usage is TRBV5-1 and J usage is TRBJ1-1; 11 nucleotides match TRBD1. The CDR3 covers 17 residues. After removal of 4 bases from V and 0 bases from J, the junction contained 8 bases not matched to a gene. Germline V gene data show CDR1 as SGHRS and CDR2 as YFSETQ. DNA of the CDR3: TGCGCCAGCAGCCCCGGACAGGGGGCAGATATGAACACTGAAGCTTTCTTT. Residues: CASSPGQGADMNTEAFF.

In its sample, this clonotype was seen a few times. This chain uses TRBV5-7 with TRBJ2-1; the D is unclear. TRBV5-7 is an open reading frame whose function is uncertain. The CDR3 has 15 residues. V lost 2 bases and J 0 bases, leaving 9 bases between the germline ends. Here the CDR3 reads CASSFQVSSYNEQFF. The DNA of the CDR3 is TGTGCCAGCAGCTTCCAGGTGAGCTCCTACAATGAGCAGTTCTTC.

This clonotype appeared many times. The gene calls are TRBV12-3 or TRBV12-4 and TRBJ1-2, with D hard to call. Trimming shortened V by 5 bases and J by 2 bases, and 15 bases separated the two germline ends. This CDR3 has 15 amino acids. CDR3 nucleotides: TGTGCCAGCAGTAAGCCGAGGGCGGCGAACTATGGCTACACCTTC. It specifies CASSKPRAANYGYTF.

This clonotype has only a few counts. The chain recombines TRBV7-2 with TRBJ2-7; possibly TRBD1 for D (6 bases). The V gene's germline CDR1 is SGHTA and CDR2 FQGNSA. The CDR3 length is 14 residues. V lost 1 base to trimming and J lost 1 base, with 8 bases between them. CDR3 sequence reads: CASSLDRVSYEQYV. In DNA form, the CDR3 reads TGTGCCAGCAGCTTAGACAGGGTTTCCTACGAGCAGTACGTC.

This clonotype showed up many times. This chain uses TRBV5-6 with TRBJ1-2; D not resolved. Trimming removed 2 bases from V and 8 bases from J, with 7 bases in between. The CDR3 loop spans 11 amino acids. Per the germline V gene, CDR1 is SGHDT and CDR2 is YYEEEE. The CDR3 spells CASSLTGGYTF. The CDR3 DNA sequence: TGTGCCAGCAGCTTAACCGGAGGCTACACCTTC.

This chain's CDR3 is CASYSPGNSQYF. In nucleotides, the CDR3 is TGCGCCAGCTATAGCCCGGGGAACTCGCAGTATTTT. The chain links TRBV5-1 to TRBJ2-3; D is possibly TRBD2 (5 bases). With 7 bases removed from V and 10 bases from J, the gap between germline ends came to 16 bases. CDR1 is SGHRS and CDR2 is YFSETQ in the germline V gene. The CDR3 has 12 residues.

This chain joins TRBV11-2 and TRBJ2-5; no reliable D call. The CDR3 extends over 15 amino acids. V lost 1 base, J lost 0 bases, and 9 bases lay in between. Germline values: CDR1 SGHAT, CDR2 FQNNGV. For the CDR3, the DNA is TGTGCCAGCAGCTTAGTACCCACATACCAAGAGACCCAGTACTTC. This gives the protein CASSLVPTYQETQYF.